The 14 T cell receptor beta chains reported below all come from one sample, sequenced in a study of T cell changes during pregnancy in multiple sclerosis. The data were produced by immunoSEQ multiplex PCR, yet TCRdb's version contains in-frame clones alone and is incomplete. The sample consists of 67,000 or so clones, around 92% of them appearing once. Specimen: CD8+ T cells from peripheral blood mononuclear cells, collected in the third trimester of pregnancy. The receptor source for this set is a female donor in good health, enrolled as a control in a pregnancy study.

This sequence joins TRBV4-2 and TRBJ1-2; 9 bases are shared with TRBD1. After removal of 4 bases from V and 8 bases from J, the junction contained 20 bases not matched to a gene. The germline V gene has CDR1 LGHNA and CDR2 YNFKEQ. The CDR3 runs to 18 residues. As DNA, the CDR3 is TGTGCCAGCAGCCTAGGCAGGTGGGACAGGGTATTGGCTGGGGGCTACACCTTC. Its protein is CASSLGRWDRVLAGGYTF.

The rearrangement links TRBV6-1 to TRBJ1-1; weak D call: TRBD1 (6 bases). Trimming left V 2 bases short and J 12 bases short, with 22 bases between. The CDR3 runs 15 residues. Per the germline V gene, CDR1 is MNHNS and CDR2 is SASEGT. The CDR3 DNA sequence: TGTGCCAGCAGTGAACTCACAGGGACCGTCGCTGGAACTTTCTTT. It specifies CASSELTGTVAGTFF.

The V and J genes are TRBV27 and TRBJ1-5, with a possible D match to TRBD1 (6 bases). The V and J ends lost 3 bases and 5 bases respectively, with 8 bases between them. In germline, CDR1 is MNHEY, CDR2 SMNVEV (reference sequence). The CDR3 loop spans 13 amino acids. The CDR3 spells CASSFRGYQPQHF. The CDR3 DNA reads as TGTGCCAGCAGTTTCAGGGGATATCAGCCCCAGCATTTT.

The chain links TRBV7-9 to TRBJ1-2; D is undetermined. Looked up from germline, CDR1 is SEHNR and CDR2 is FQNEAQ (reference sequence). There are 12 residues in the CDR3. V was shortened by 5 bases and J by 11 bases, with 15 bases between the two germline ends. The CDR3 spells CASSRGPAGYTF. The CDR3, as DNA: TGTGCCAGCAGCCGCGGACCGGCGGGATACACCTTC.

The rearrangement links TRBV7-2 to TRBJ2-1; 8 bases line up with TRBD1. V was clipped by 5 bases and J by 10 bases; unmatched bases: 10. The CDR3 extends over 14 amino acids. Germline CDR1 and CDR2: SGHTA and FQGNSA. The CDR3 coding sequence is TGTGCCAGCAGCCGATACCAGGGGGCGCGGGAGCAGTTCTTC. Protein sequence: CASSRYQGAREQFF. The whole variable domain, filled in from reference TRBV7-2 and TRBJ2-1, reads GAGVSQSPSNKVTEKGKDVELRCDPISGHTALYWYRQSLGQGLEFLIYFQGNSAPDKSGLPSDRFSAERTGGSVSTLTIQRTQQEDSAVYLCASSRYQGAREQFFGPGTRLTVL.

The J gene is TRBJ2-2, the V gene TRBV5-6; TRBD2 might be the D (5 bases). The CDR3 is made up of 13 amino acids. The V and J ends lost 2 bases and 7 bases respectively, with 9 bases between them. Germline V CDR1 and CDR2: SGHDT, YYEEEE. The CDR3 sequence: CASSFSGVGELFF. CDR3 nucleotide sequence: TGTGCCAGCAGCTTTTCCGGGGTCGGGGAGCTGTTTTTT.

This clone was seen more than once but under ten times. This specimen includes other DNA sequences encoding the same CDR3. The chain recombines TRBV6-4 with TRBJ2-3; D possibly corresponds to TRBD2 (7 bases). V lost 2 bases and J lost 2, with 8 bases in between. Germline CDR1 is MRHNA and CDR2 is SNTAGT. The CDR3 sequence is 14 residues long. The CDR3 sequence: CASSDGGATDTQYF. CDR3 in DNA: TGTGCCAGCAGTGACGGGGGGGCCACAGATACGCAGTATTTT.

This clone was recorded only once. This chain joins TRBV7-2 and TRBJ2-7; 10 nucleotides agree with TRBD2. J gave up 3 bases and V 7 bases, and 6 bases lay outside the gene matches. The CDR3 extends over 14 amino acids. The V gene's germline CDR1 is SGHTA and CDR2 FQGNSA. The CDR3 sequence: CASTHGTSVYEQYF. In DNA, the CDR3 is TGTGCCAGCACTCATGGGACTAGCGTCTACGAGCAGTACTTC.

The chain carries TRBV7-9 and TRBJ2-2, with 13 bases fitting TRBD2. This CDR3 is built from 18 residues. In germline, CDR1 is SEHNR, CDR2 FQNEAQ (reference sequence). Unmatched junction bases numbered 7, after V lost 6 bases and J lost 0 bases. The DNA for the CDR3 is TGTGCCAGCAGTTCCGGGACTAGCGGGGAGACGAACACCGGGGAGCTGTTTTTT. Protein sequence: CASSSGTSGETNTGELFF.

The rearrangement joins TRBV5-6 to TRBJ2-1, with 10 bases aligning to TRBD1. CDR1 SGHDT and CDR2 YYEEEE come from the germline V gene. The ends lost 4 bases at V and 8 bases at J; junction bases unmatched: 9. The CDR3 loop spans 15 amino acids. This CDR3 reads CASSGGTGAGDEQFF. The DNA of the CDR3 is TGTGCCAGCAGCGGGGGGACAGGGGCAGGAGATGAGCAGTTCTTC.

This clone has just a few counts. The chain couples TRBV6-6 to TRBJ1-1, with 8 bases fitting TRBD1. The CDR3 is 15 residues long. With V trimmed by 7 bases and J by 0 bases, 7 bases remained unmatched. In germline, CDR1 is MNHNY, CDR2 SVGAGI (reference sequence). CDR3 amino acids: CASTQRQGMNTEAFF. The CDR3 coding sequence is TGTGCCAGCACCCAAAGACAGGGGATGAACACTGAAGCTTTCTTT.

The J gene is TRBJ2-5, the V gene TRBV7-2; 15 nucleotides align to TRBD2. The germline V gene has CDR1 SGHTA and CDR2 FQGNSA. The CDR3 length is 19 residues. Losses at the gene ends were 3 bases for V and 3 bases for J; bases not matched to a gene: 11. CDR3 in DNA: TGTGCCAGCAGCTTCTCCCCGGGACTAGCGGGGGGAAACAAAGAGACCCAGTACTTC. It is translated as CASSFSPGLAGGNKETQYF.

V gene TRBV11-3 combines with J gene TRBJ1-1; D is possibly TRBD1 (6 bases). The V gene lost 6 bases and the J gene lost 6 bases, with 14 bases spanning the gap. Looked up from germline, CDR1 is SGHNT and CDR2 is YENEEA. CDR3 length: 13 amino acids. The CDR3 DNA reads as TGTGCCAGCAGGTCACAGGGTAACGCTGAAGCTTTCTTT. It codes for CASRSQGNAEAFF.

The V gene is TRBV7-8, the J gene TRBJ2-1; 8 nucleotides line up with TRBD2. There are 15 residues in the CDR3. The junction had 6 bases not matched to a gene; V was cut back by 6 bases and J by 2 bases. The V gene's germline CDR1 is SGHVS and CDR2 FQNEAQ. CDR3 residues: CASRMPGLAYNEQFF. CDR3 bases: TGTGCCAGCAGGATGCCGGGACTAGCCTACAATGAGCAGTTCTTC.